The 10 T cell receptor beta chains below were found in one sample sequenced in a study of T-cell reconstitution after alpha-beta-depleted transplantation in children. Preparation of the TCRbeta library was carried out with unique molecular identifiers. TCRdb fed the PCR reads into MiXCR, producing one record per CDR3 protein. The sample contains under 850,000 distinct CDR3 sequences, about 12% of which appear only once. The sequencing used PBMCs, collected before TCRalphabeta/CD19-depleted stem cell transplant. The source of these receptors is a girl aged 2-10 years with congenital amegakaryocytic thrombocytopenia, due to receive a stem cell transplant.

This clonotype was seen a few times. The rearrangement uses TRBV10-3 and TRBJ2-3, with unresolved D. Germline V CDR1 and CDR2: ENHRY, SYGVKD. V shed 2 bases and J shed 4 bases, with 13 bases lying between them. The CDR3 has 15 residues. CDR3: CAISETARPADTQYF. The CDR3 coding sequence is TGTGCCATCAGTGAGACAGCCAGGCCGGCAGATACGCAGTATTTT.

This clonotype was observed many times. The V call is TRBV10-3, the J call TRBJ1-1; D call uncertain. Trimming pared 6 bases from V and 2 bases from J, leaving 4 bases between. There are 11 residues in the CDR3. Germline loops: CDR1 ENHRY, CDR2 SYGVKD. CDR3 in amino acids: CAISRNTEAFF. The DNA of the CDR3 is TGTGCCATCAGCAGAAACACTGAAGCTTTCTTT.

This clonotype has more than one count but fewer than ten. The CDR3 nucleotides read TGTGCCAGTAGTACCCAATTGGTTTCGGGCGAGCAGTACTTC. Translated, it gives CASSTQLVSGEQYF. The chain uses TRBV19 and TRBJ2-7; D not resolved. This CDR3 contains 14 residues. V was shortened by 4 bases and J by 6 bases, with 16 bases between the two germline ends. Germline assignment: CDR1 LNHDA and CDR2 SQIVND (reference sequence).

At least ten counts were recorded for this clonotype. The rearrangement links TRBV12-3 or TRBV12-4 to TRBJ2-1; maybe TRBD2 (6 bases). This CDR3 region has 14 residues. The V and J ends lost 6 bases and 6 bases respectively, with 15 bases between them. DNA of the CDR3: TGTGCCAGCAGCCGCCAACTAGCTCTCAATGAGCAGTTCTTC. Amino acids: CASSRQLALNEQFF.

This clonotype was counted ten times or more. V and J are TRBV25-1 and TRBJ2-3, with TRBD2 matching 8 bases. CDR3 length equals 15 residues. The ends lost 5 bases at V and 4 bases at J; junction bases unmatched: 8. CDR1 and CDR2 from the germline V gene are MGHDK and SYGVNS. In nucleotides, the CDR3 is TGTGCCAGCAGTCCCGGGACTAGTTTTGCAGATACGCAGTATTTT. Translating it yields CASSPGTSFADTQYF.

This clonotype was seen only a few times. V gene TRBV18 combines with J gene TRBJ2-3; possibly TRBD1 or TRBD2 for D (5 bases each). Trimming removed 4 bases from V and 8 bases from J, with 19 bases in between. Per germline, CDR1 KGHSH and CDR2 LQKENI. The CDR3 is 15 residues long. Here the CDR3 reads CASSLYSVTGGTQYF. DNA for the CDR3: TGTGCCAGCTCACTCTACAGCGTCACTGGGGGTACGCAGTATTTT.

V is TRBV3-1 and J is TRBJ1-1; D remains unclear. This CDR3 is 16 amino acids long. The germline gives CDR1 LGHDT, CDR2 YNNKEL (reference sequence). Trimming removed 2 bases at V and 0 bases at J, with 13 bases between. The CDR3 is CASSQSTPNLNTEAFF. In DNA, the CDR3 is TGTGCCAGCAGCCAATCGACCCCAAATTTGAACACTGAAGCTTTCTTT.

CDR3 DNA sequence: TGTGCCAGCAGCGTAGAACTAGCGGGAGAGACCCAGTACTTC. Translation: CASSVELAGETQYF. The rearrangement uses TRBV9 and TRBJ2-5, with 9 bases that match TRBD2. CDR1 is SGDLS, CDR2 YYNGEE, per germline. This CDR3 has 14 amino acids. Trimming took 0 bases from V and 4 from J; bases not matched to a gene: 1.

In this sample, this clonotype turned up many times. The rearrangement uses TRBV20-1 and TRBJ1-1; 7 bases agree with TRBD1. This CDR3 has 12 residues. Germline V gives CDR1 DFQATT, CDR2 SNEGSKA (reference sequence). Trimming cost V 6 bases and J 5 bases; bases outside gene matches: 6. Here the CDR3 reads CSATRGATEAFF. As DNA, the CDR3 is TGCAGTGCCACCAGGGGGGCAACTGAAGCTTTCTTT.

This clonotype was seen many times. The rearrangement joins TRBV20-1 to TRBJ2-1, with 8 bases fitting TRBD2. The V segment lost 0 bases and the J segment 7 bases; nucleotides outside the gene matches: 5. Germline CDR1 DFQATT, CDR2 SNEGSKA (reference sequence). This CDR3 spans 14 amino acids. The CDR3 spells CSARDYSGRNEQFF. The CDR3 nucleotides read TGCAGTGCTAGAGATTACAGCGGGAGAAATGAGCAGTTCTTC.